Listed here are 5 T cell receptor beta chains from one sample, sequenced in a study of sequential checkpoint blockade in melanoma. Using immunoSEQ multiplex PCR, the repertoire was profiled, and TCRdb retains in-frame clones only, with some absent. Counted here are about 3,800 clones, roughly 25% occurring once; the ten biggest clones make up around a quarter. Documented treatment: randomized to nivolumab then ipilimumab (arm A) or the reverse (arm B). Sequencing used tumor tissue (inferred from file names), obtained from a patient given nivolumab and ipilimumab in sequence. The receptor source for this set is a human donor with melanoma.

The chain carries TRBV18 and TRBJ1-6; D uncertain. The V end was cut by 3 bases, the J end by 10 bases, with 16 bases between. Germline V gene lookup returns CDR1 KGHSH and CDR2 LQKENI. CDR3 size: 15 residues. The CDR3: CASSPQSGVTSPLHF. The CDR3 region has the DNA TGTGCCAGCTCACCCCAATCGGGAGTAACCTCACCCCTCCACTTT.

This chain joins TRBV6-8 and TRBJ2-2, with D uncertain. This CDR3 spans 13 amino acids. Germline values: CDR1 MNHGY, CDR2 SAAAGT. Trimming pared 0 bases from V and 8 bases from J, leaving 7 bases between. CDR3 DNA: TGTGCCAGCAGTTACTCCGAGCCGGGGGAGCTGTTTTTT. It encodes CASSYSEPGELFF.

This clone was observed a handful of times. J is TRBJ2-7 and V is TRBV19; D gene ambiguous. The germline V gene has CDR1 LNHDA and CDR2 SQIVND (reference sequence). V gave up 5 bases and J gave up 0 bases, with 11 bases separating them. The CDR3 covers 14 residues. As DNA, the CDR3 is TGTGCCAGTAGTGTCGGAACCTTCTCCTACGAGCAGTACTTC. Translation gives CASSVGTFSYEQYF.

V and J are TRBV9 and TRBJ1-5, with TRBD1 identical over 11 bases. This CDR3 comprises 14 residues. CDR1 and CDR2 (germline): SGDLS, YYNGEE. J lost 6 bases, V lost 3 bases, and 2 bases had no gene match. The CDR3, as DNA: TGTGCCAGCAGCGAGGGACAGGGGGTTCAGCCCCAGCATTTT. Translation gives CASSEGQGVQPQHF.

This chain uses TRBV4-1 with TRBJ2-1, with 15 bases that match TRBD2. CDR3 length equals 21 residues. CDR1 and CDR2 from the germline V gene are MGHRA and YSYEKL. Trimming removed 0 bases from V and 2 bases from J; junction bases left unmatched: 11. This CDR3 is CASSQEPGLAGGSATYNEQFF. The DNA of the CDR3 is TGCGCCAGCAGCCAAGAACCCGGACTAGCGGGAGGGTCGGCAACCTACAATGAGCAGTTCTTC.